This T cell receptor beta chain was identified in a study of blood T cell repertoires in COVID-19. Across the whole study: Samples of COVID-19 (acute and convalescent) were obtained from the United States, Italy and Spain. T cells, B-cell-depleted T cells, or PBMCs provided the cDNA or gDNA that served as material.

Per the authors' pipeline: Amplification of reference gene primers provided the estimated nucleated cell counts. Some clones are missing from TCRdb's copy, which holds only in-frame ones; the method was immunoSEQ multiplex PCR. The V and J calls and clone size were taken over from that table, and D and trimming were inferred from the DNA. The table includes over 75,000 clones, just under 85% detected once. CDR3 length: 15 amino acids. Per the germline V gene, CDR1 is MNHEY and CDR2 is SVGAGI. V was pared by 10 bases and J by 0 bases, with 13 bases between. Sequenced sample: peripheral blood. The chain has TRBV6-5 and TRBJ2-6, with a tentative D call TRBD1 (6 bases). This TCR came from a man aged 65-85 years with acute or convalescent COVID-19. This CDR3 is CATRDTHSGANVLTF. The CDR3 DNA reads TGTGCCACACGGGACACTCACTCTGGGGCCAACGTCCTGACTTTC.